Listed below are T cell receptor beta chains from one sample, sequenced in a study of blood T cell repertoires in COVID-19. Assay used: immunoSEQ multiplex PCR; TCRdb lists only in-frame clones, some missing. The sample consists of roughly 70,000 clones, 82% of them appearing once. Sequenced: peripheral blood. The receptors derive from a woman in her sixties or seventies with acute or convalescent COVID-19. Both conserved end residues are part of each CDR3. Each record gives: D gene, J gene, V gene, clone size, CDR3 protein, CDR3 DNA. The D gene is left open where the match is weak. Clone size appears in some rows only: once, few, many, or a class for an expanded clone.

>TRBD1|TRBJ1-4|TRBV4-2|-
CASSQGDRGDEKLFF
TGTGCCAGCAGCCAAGGAGACAGGGGGGATGAAAAACTGTTTTTT
>-|TRBJ1-3|TRBV28|-
CASSRTGNSGNTIYF
TGTGCCAGCAGCCGTACAGGGAACTCTGGAAACACCATATATTTT
>-|TRBJ1-1|TRBV5-4|-
CASSQNTEAFF
TGTGCCAGCAGCCAGAACACTGAAGCTTTCTTT
>TRBD1|TRBJ1-1|TRBV30|-
CANDNRGKGEAFF
TGTGCCAACGACAACAGGGGTAAGGGTGAAGCTTTCTTT
>-|TRBJ1-1|TRBV7-2|-
CASSPQGLGNTEAFF
TGTGCCAGCAGCCCGCAGGGACTTGGGAACACTGAAGCTTTCTTT
>-|TRBJ2-7|TRBV4-1|-
CASSRAGRHEQYF
TGCGCCAGCAGCCGGGCGGGGAGGCACGAGCAGTACTTC
>TRBD1|TRBJ1-6|TRBV7-3|-
CASSLEAGGWSPLHF
TGTGCCAGCAGCTTAGAAGCAGGGGGCTGGTCACCCCTCCACTTT
>TRBD1|TRBJ1-5|TRBV20-1|-
CSASPRGHFSNQPQHF
TGCAGTGCTAGTCCCAGGGGGCATTTCAGCAATCAGCCCCAGCATTTT
>-|TRBJ1-2|TRBV24-1|-
CATSDLGRQQASDYTF
TGTGCCACCAGTGATTTGGGTCGGCAGCAGGCGTCCGACTACACCTTC
>-|TRBJ2-7|TRBV19|few
CASTPEGEQYF
TGTGCCAGTACCCCTGAGGGAGAGCAGTACTTC
>-|TRBJ2-2|TRBV19|few
CASSMVVRVERTGELFF
TGTGCCAGTAGTATGGTAGTTCGGGTCGAGCGCACCGGGGAGCTGTTTTTT